The clone carrying this T cell receptor (beta chain) turned up a few times. What it recognizes is unknown. The data are from a study of cytomegalovirus exposure and HLA in healthy donors. Study-level findings and limits: A likely sequencing artifact accounted for one observed cluster of highly shared sequence variants.

CDR1 and CDR2 from the germline V gene are SGHRS and YFSETQ. V shed 5 bases, J shed 4 bases, and the junction held 14 bases outside the gene matches. The CDR3 spans 16 residues. Primers: 60 Vbeta forward and 13 Jbeta reverse. TCRdb's copy holds only in-frame clones and misses some; the assay was immunoSEQ multiplex PCR. The table includes 100,000 to 150,000 clones, around 82% detected once. The V gene is TRBV5-1, the J gene TRBJ2-5; 7 bases line up with TRBD2. Sequences were obtained from PBMCs. The sequence was obtained from a female donor in good health and CMV-seronegative. The CDR3 bases are TGCGCCAGCAGTCGGGGACCAAAAAGCGGGGCAGAGACCCAGTACTTC. Amino acid sequence: CASSRGPKSGAETQYF.